What follows are 11 T cell receptor beta chains derived from one specimen sequenced in a study of T cells in localized non-small cell lung cancer. Using immunoSEQ multiplex PCR, the repertoire was profiled, and TCRdb retains in-frame clones only, with some absent. Of 20,000 to 25,000 clones in the sample, roughly 84% were seen once. The sample in question was peripheral blood, obtained before any cancer treatment. The receptors come from a male donor older than 55 with stage I squamous cell lung carcinoma.

V usage is TRBV19 and J usage is TRBJ2-7; a possible D gene is TRBD2 (5 bases). The V gene's germline CDR1 is LNHDA and CDR2 SQIVND (reference sequence). With 3 bases removed from V and 5 bases from J, the gap between germline ends came to 11 bases. This CDR3 is 13 amino acids long. CDR3 DNA sequence: TGTGCCAGTAGTATTTCTGATAGCGACGAGCAGTACTTC. Protein sequence: CASSISDSDEQYF.

The chain combines TRBV9 with TRBJ2-5, with 7 bases that match TRBD2. This CDR3 has 14 residues. Trimming removed 4 bases from V and 6 bases from J; junction bases left unmatched: 9. Germline lookup yields CDR1 SGDLS and CDR2 YYNGEE. In DNA, the CDR3 is TGTGCCAGCAGCCTAAGCGGGGCAATGAAGACCCAGTACTTC. The encoded protein is CASSLSGAMKTQYF. Together with reference TRBV9 and TRBJ2-5, the CDR3 gives the full variable domain: DSGVTQTPKHLITATGQRVTLRCSPRSGDLSVYWYQQSLDQGLQFLIQYYNGEERAKGNILERFSAQQFPDLHSELNLSSLELGDSALYFCASSLSGAMKTQYFGPGTRLLVL.

The chain recombines TRBV11-2 with TRBJ1-4; D unclear. Trimming removed 4 bases from V and 15 bases from J, with 21 bases in between. The CDR3 extends over 14 amino acids. Germline CDR1 reads SGHAT; CDR2 reads FQNNGV. This CDR3 reads CASSSAERFQVVFF. For the CDR3, the DNA is TGTGCCAGCAGCTCCGCTGAGAGGTTTCAGGTGGTGTTTTTT.

This clone was seen a single time. This rearrangement joins TRBV7-3 to TRBJ2-2; TRBD1 agrees at 10 bases. Germline-derived CDR1 and CDR2 are SGHTA and FQGTGA. The V gene end was trimmed by 6 bases and the J gene end by 6 bases; junction bases not matched to a gene: 4. The CDR3 runs to 14 residues. Here the CDR3 DNA reads TGTGCCAGCAGTCGGGACAGGGGTCCCGGGGAGCTGTTTTTT. This translates into CASSRDRGPGELFF. The full variable domain, with the rest looked up from reference TRBV7-3 and TRBJ2-2, is GAGVSQTPSNKVTEKGKYVELRCDPISGHTALYWYRQSLGQGPEFLIYFQGTGAADDSGLPNDRFFAVRPEGSVSTLKIQRTERGDSAVYLCASSRDRGPGELFFGEGSRLTVL.

The genes are TRBV7-2 and TRBJ1-4; TRBD1 matches at 7 bases. Trimming took 5 bases from V and 8 from J; bases not matched to a gene: 8. The CDR3 is 14 residues long. Per germline, CDR1 SGHTA and CDR2 FQGNSA. In DNA form, the CDR3 reads TGTGCCAGCAGCCGACAGGGCGGGAAAGAAAAACTGTTTTTT. Translating gives CASSRQGGKEKLFF.

This clone was seen a single time. The chain combines TRBV12-5 with TRBJ1-2, with D possibly being TRBD1 (6 bases). Per the germline V gene, CDR1 is LGHNT and CDR2 is FRNRAP. The CDR3 covers 18 residues. V lost 6 bases to trimming and J lost 6 bases, with 29 bases between them. The chain's CDR3 is CASGPQELWNRESHGYTF. CDR3 DNA sequence: TGTGCTAGTGGCCCCCAAGAACTCTGGAACAGGGAATCGCATGGCTACACCTTC.

V and J are TRBV27 and TRBJ2-7; D may correspond to TRBD1 or TRBD2 (5 bases each). The V end was cut by 5 bases, the J end by 0 bases, with 14 bases between. Per the germline V gene, CDR1 is MNHEY and CDR2 is SMNVEV (reference sequence). The CDR3 has 15 amino acids. Here the CDR3 reads CASSRGRQLSYEQYF. In DNA form, the CDR3 reads TGTGCCAGCAGTCGGGGCAGACAACTCTCCTACGAGCAGTACTTC.

V gene TRBV19 combines with J gene TRBJ2-7; D not resolved. V lost 7 bases and J lost 4, with 17 bases in between. Germline V lookup: CDR1 LNHDA, CDR2 SQIVND (reference sequence). CDR3 size: 14 residues. The CDR3 region is CASNPTGRDYEQYF. The CDR3 nucleotides read TGTGCCAGTAACCCAACTGGGCGTGATTACGAGCAGTACTTC.

The rearrangement uses TRBV10-1 and TRBJ2-1, with a tentative D call TRBD2 (6 bases). Germline CDR1 and CDR2: WNHNN and SYGVQD (reference sequence). The V and J ends lost 2 bases and 13 bases respectively, with 18 bases between them. The CDR3 runs 14 residues. The DNA of the CDR3 is TGCGCCAGCAGTGAGAACAGCGCGTTCGGGGGACAGTTCTTC. Residues: CASSENSAFGGQFF.

This rearrangement joins TRBV11-2 to TRBJ1-4, with D unclear. Looked up from germline, CDR1 is SGHAT and CDR2 is FQNNGV. Trimming removed 2 bases at V and 0 bases at J, with 10 bases between. This CDR3 comprises 16 residues. The CDR3 is CASSLNYGSTNEKLFF. The CDR3 coding sequence is TGTGCCAGCAGCTTAAATTACGGCTCAACTAATGAAAAACTGTTTTTT.

This chain uses TRBV5-8 with TRBJ2-2, with 7 nucleotides matching TRBD1. CDR1 is SGHTS and CDR2 is YDEGEE in the germline V gene. This CDR3 is 16 amino acids long. Trimming at V came to 3 bases and at J to 2 bases, leaving 7 bases not matched to a gene. The DNA of the CDR3 is TGTGCCAGCAGCTCTCCTTACAGGGGAAACACCGGGGAGCTGTTTTTT. Its translation: CASSSPYRGNTGELFF.